This T cell receptor beta chain was captured in a study of vaccination effects on CD4 cells after COVID-19. In the case of this clone: Its antigen remains unidentified.

Study outcomes and limitations: Marked clonal contraction was seen late after vaccination (in both infection- and vaccine-induced clones). Healthy vaccine recipients' vaccine-induced clones were almost all SARS-CoV-2 mono-reactive.

V gave up 0 bases and J gave up 0 bases, with 8 bases separating them. This CDR3 is built from 15 residues. Germline CDR1 is SGHNT and CDR2 is YYREEE (reference sequence). Only in-frame clones appear in the TCRdb table, and some are missing; sequencing was by immunoSEQ multiplex PCR. Of 20,000 to 25,000 clones in the sample, approximately 81% were seen once. Antigen-specific CD4+ T cells expanded by the ViraFEST assay with viral peptide pools were then sequenced. CD4+ T cell isolation took place after 10 days of culture. Nucleocapsid antibody tests were negative, and the vaccine recipients had no prior SARS-CoV-2 infection. For each well, 1.5 million to 2 million PBMC were cultured with roughly 9.2 IU/ml IL-2 and roughly 9.2 ug/ml peptides. Half-medium replacement with IL-2 medium occurred on days 3 and 7.

The receptor was isolated from a human donor who received a COVID-19 vaccine. This sequence joins TRBV5-4 and TRBJ2-3; D not resolved. The material was CD4+ T cells from PBMCs cultured with HCoV-NL63 spike peptides, obtained before COVID-19 vaccination. CDR3 in amino acids: CASSLGQVSTDTQYF. In DNA form, the CDR3 reads TGTGCCAGCAGCTTGGGCCAGGTTAGCACAGATACGCAGTATTTT.